This is a list of T cell receptor beta chains from one sample in a study of control samples from healthy donors and cancer patients. The table came from immunoSEQ multiplex PCR; TCRdb's copy has only in-frame clones and leaves some out. The sample lists 160,000 or so clones, 95% to 96% occurring once. Sequencing was done on a sample of blood. Receptors originate from a woman younger than 45 in good health. Each CDR3 is given with its conserved first and last residue. D genes are given only for firm matches. Not all rows give a size; the values are once, few, many and, for expanded clones, a class.

>TRBJ1-2|once|TRBV10-2|TRBD1
TGCGCCAGCAGACCCTCAGGGGGCCAATCCGATGGCTACACCTTC
CASRPSGGQSDGYTF
>TRBJ2-1|NA|TRBV24-1|NA
TGTGCCACCAGTTCGTCAGCCCCCAATGAGCAGTTCTTC
CATSSSAPNEQFF
>TRBJ1-4|NA|TRBV28|NA
TGTGCCAGCAGTTTATTCGGTTTCGGGTTGACTAATGAAAAACTGTTTTTT
CASSLFGFGLTNEKLFF
>TRBJ2-3|once|TRBV9|NA
TGTGCCAGCAGCGGAGCTTTTGGAGATACGCAGTATTTT
CASSGAFGDTQYF
>TRBJ2-3|NA|TRBV5-1|TRBD1
TGCGCCAGCAGCTTGGATAGGGGGCAGAGAGATACGCAGTATTTT
CASSLDRGQRDTQYF
>TRBJ1-5|NA|TRBV5-5|NA
TGTGCCAGCAGCTTGGGGTTCCGGGAAAGGAATCAGCCCCAGCATTTT
CASSLGFRERNQPQHF
>TRBJ2-5|NA|TRBV29-1|NA
TGCAGCGTTGGGCACGGGGCCCGAGAGACCCAGTACTTC
CSVGHGARETQYF
>TRBJ2-2|once|TRBV2|NA
TGTGCCAGCAGTGAATGGAACACCGGGGAGCTGTTTTTT
CASSEWNTGELFF
>TRBJ2-5|NA|TRBV19|TRBD1
TGTGCCAGTAGTTGGGCAGGGGGTAAAGAGACCCAGTACTTC
CASSWAGGKETQYF
>TRBJ1-5|NA|TRBV9|NA
TGTGCCAGCAGCAACGAGGGGTGGAATCAGCCCCAGCATTTT
CASSNEGWNQPQHF
>TRBJ2-7|NA|TRBV28|NA
TGTGCCAGCAGGGACTCCGGGACCTACGAGCAGTACTTC
CASRDSGTYEQYF
>TRBJ1-2|NA|TRBV28|NA
TGTGCCAGCAGTACGATGTGGGGCTACACCTTC
CASSTMWGYTF
>TRBJ2-1|once|TRBV28|NA
TGTGCCAGCAGTTTATTGGCTGATTACAATGAGCAGTTCTTC
CASSLLADYNEQFF
>TRBJ2-2|NA|TRBV30|TRBD2
TGTGCCTGCAGCGGGGCCTCGAGGACCGGGGAGCTGTTTTTT
CACSGASRTGELFF
>TRBJ2-7|NA|TRBV21-1|NA
TGTGCCAGCAGCAAAGTGGGGCTAGCAACCTACGAGCAGTACTTC
CASSKVGLATYEQYF
>TRBJ2-2|NA|TRBV9|TRBD2
TGTGCCAGCAGCGTAGCGACTCTAGTCCCGGGACTAGCGGGAGGGAGGAGCGGGGAGCTGTTTTTT
CASSVATLVPGLAGGRSGELFF
>TRBJ1-6|NA|TRBV3-1/TRBV3-2|TRBD1
TGTGCCAGCAGCCAAGGGGACAGCGGTTATAATTCACCCCTCCACTTT
CASSQGDSGYNSPLHF
>TRBJ1-5|NA|TRBV4-1|NA
TGCGCCAGCAGCCCTCACCGGGATACTAATCAGCCCCAGCATTTT
CASSPHRDTNQPQHF
>TRBJ2-5|NA|TRBV18|NA
TGTGCCAGCTCACCAGGGCGACGGAACCAAGAGACCCAGTACTTC
CASSPGRRNQETQYF
>TRBJ2-2|once|TRBV15|NA
TGTGCCACCAGCAGAGTTCGGGGGAACACCGGGGAGCTGTTTTTT
CATSRVRGNTGELFF
>TRBJ1-2|NA|TRBV5-1|NA
TGCGCCAGCAGCTTGGCCAACGGAGGGAGGAGGTATGGCTACACCTTC
CASSLANGGRRYGYTF
>TRBJ2-1|NA|TRBV28|NA
TGTGCCAGCAGTTTATTGGGGGACGGTAACTACAATGAGCAGTTCTTC
CASSLLGDGNYNEQFF
>TRBJ1-3|NA|TRBV18|NA
TGTGCCAGCTCACTGACAGAAGGAAACACCATATATTTT
CASSLTEGNTIYF
>TRBJ2-7|NA|TRBV6-1|NA
TGTGCCAGCAGTGAACGGCTAGCGCCACTCTCCTACGAGCAGTACTTC
CASSERLAPLSYEQYF
>TRBJ1-6|NA|TRBV28|NA
TGTGCCAGCAGTATCCACCAGGGGTATAATTCACCCCTCCACTTT
CASSIHQGYNSPLHF